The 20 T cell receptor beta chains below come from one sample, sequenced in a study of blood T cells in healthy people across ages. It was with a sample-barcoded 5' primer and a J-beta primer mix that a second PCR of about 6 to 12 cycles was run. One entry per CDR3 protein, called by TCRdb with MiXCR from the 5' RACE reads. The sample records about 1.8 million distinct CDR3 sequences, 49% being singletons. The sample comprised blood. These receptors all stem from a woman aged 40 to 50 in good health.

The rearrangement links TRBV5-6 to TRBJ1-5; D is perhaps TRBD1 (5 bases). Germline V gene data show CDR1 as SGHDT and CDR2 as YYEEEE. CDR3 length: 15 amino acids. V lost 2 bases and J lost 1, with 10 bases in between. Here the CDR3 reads CASSLAGHSNQPQHF. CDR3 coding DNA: TGTGCCAGCAGCTTAGCAGGGCACAGCAATCAGCCCCAGCATTTT. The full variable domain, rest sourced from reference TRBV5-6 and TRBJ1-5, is DAGVTQSPTHLIKTRGQQVTLRCSPKSGHDTVSWYQQALGQGPQFIFQYYEEEERQRGNFPDRFSGHQFPNYSSELNVNALLLGDSALYLCASSLAGHSNQPQHFGDGTRLSIL.

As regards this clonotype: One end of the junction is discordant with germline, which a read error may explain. The CDR3 DNA is TGTGTCACCAGTGACCCGGACGGAGTGTATGGCTACACCTTC. It yields the protein CVTSDPDGVYGYTF. V and J are TRBV24-1 and TRBJ1-2; D is ambiguous. This CDR3 has 14 residues. Germline lookup yields CDR1 KGHDR and CDR2 SFDVKD.

This chain's CDR3 is CASSRRTAWSYEQYF. As DNA, the CDR3 is TGTGCCAGCAGCAGACGGACAGCTTGGTCCTACGAGCAGTACTTC. J is TRBJ2-7 and V is TRBV7-2; D is perhaps TRBD1 (6 bases). Per germline, CDR1 SGHTA and CDR2 FQGNSA. This CDR3 comprises 15 residues. The ends were cut back, 5 bases at V and 1 base at J, with 15 bases in the middle.

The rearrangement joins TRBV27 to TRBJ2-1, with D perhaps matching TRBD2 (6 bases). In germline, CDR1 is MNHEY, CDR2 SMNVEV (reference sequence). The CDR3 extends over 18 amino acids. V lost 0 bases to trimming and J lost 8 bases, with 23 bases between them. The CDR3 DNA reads TGTGCCAGCAGTTTATCTGGGAGGAAGGATAGAAGGGGCTATGAGCAGTTCTTC. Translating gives CASSLSGRKDRRGYEQFF.

CDR3 protein: CSARDPGPNTGELFF. CDR3 in DNA: TGCAGTGCTAGAGATCCGGGGCCGAACACCGGGGAGCTGTTTTTT. The chain carries TRBV20-1 and TRBJ2-2, with D possibly called TRBD1 or TRBD2 (5 bases each). Germline V gene sequence: CDR1 DFQATT, CDR2 SNEGSKA (reference sequence). The CDR3 is made up of 15 amino acids. Trimming shortened V by 0 bases and J by 0 bases, and 8 bases separated the two germline ends.

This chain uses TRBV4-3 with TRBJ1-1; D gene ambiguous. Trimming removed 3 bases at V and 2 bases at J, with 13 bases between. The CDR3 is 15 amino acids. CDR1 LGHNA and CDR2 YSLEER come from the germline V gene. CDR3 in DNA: TGCGCCAGCAGCCAGTCCCCGGGAGCAAACACTGAAGCTTTCTTT. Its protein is CASSQSPGANTEAFF.

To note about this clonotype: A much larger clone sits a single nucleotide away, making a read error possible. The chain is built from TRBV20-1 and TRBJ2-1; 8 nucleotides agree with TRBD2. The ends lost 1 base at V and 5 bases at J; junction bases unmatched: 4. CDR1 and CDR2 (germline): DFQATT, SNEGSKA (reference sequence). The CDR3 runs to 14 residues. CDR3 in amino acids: CSARGRAGDNEQFF. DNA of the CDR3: TGCAGTGCTAGAGGACGAGCGGGGGACAATGAGCAGTTCTTC.

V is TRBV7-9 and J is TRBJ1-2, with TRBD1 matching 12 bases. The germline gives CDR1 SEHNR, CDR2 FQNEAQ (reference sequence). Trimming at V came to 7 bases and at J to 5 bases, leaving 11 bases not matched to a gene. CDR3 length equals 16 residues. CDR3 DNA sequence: TGTGCCAGCAACCTTGATCCGGGACAGGGGGCTTATGGCTACACCTTC. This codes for CASNLDPGQGAYGYTF.

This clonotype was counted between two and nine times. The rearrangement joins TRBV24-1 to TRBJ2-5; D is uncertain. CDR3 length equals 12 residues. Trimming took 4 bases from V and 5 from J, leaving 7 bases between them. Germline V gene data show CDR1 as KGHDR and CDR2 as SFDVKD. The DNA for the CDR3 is TGTGCCACCAGTGACGCGTTGGAGACCCAGTACTTC. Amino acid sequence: CATSDALETQYF.

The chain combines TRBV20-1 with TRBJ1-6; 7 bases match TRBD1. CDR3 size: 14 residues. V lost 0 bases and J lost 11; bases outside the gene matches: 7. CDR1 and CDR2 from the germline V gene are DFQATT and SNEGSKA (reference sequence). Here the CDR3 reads CSARDRTGPTPLHF. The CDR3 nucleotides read TGCAGTGCTAGAGACCGGACAGGTCCCACACCCCTCCACTTT.

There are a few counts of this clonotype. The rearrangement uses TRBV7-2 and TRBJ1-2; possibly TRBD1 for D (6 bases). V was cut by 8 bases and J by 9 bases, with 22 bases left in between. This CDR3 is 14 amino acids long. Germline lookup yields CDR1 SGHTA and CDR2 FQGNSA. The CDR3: CASSRPRDTNRYTF. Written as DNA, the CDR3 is TGTGCCAGCTCACGACCTAGGGACACGAATCGCTACACCTTC.

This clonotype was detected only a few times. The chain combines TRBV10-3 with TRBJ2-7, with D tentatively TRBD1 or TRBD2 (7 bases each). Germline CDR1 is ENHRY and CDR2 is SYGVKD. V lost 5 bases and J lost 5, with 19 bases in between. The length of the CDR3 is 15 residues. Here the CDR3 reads CAISQGGPLSHEQYF. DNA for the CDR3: TGTGCCATCAGTCAGGGGGGGCCGCTTTCCCACGAGCAGTACTTC.

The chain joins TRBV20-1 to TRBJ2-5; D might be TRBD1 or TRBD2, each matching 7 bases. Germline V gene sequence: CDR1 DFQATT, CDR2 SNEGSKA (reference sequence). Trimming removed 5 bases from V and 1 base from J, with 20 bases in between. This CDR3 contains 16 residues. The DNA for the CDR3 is TGCAGTGCTCAGGGGGGGAGCACGCTAATCCAAGAGACCCAGTACTTC. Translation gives CSAQGGSTLIQETQYF.

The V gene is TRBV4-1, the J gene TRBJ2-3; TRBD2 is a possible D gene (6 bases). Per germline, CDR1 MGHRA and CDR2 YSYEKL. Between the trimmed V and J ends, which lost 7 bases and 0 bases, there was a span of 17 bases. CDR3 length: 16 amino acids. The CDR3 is CASKREAGGSTDTQYF. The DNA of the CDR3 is TGCGCCAGCAAAAGGGAGGCGGGCGGTAGCACAGATACGCAGTATTTT.

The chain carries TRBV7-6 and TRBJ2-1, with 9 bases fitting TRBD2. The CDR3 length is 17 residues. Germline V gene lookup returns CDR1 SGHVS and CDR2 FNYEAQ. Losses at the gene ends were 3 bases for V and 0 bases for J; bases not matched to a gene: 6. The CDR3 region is CASSFILAGSSYNEQFF. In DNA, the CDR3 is TGTGCCAGCAGCTTTATTCTAGCGGGGAGCTCCTACAATGAGCAGTTCTTC.

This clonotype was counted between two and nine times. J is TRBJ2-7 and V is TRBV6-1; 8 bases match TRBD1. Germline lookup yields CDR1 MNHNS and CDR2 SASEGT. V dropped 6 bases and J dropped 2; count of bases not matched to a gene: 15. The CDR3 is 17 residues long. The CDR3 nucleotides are TGTGCCAGCAGCCTACGAGAGCCGGACAGGGCGGCCTACGAGCAGTACTTC. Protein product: CASSLREPDRAAYEQYF.

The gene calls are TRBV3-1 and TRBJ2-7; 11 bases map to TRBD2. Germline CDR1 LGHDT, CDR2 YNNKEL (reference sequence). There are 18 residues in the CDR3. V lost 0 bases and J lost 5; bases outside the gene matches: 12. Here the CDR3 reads CASSQDYELAGVCNEQYF. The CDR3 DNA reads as TGTGCCAGCAGCCAAGATTACGAACTAGCGGGGGTATGTAACGAGCAGTACTTC.

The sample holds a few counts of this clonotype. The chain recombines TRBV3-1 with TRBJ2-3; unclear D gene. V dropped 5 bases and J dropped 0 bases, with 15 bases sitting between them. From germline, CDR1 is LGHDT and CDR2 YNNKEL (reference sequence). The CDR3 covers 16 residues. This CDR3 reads CASSSRMLTSTDTQYF. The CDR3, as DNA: TGTGCCAGCAGCTCCCGGATGTTGACTAGCACAGATACGCAGTATTTT.

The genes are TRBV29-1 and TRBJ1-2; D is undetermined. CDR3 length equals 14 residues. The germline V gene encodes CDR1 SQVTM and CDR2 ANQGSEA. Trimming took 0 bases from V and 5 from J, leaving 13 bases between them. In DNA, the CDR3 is TGCAGCGTTGAAGATCGCGGCCAGGTTTATGGCTACACCTTC. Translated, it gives CSVEDRGQVYGYTF.

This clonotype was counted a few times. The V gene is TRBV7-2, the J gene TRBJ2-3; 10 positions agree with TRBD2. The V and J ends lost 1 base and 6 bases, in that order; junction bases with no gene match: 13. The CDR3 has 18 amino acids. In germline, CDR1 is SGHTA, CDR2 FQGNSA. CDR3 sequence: CASSLVAGGTSRVDTQYF. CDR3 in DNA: TGTGCCAGCAGCTTAGTAGCGGGGGGTACCTCCCGTGTTGATACGCAGTATTTT.